These 19 T cell receptor beta chains share one sample of origin, sequenced in a study of T cells in tuberculosis. Assay used: immunoSEQ multiplex PCR; TCRdb lists only in-frame clones, some missing. The sample consists of 30,000 to 35,000 clones, nearly 90% of them appearing once. The sample's time point: new active TB diagnosis, blood taken before or within 7 days of starting treatment. The specimen comprised PBMCs, sampled at tuberculosis diagnosis. All receptors derive from an adult with tuberculosis.

This chain connects TRBV23-1 to TRBJ2-5; 7 bases agree with TRBD2. TRBV23-1 is designated an ORF whose function remains uncertain. CDR3 length equals 16 residues. The junction had 11 bases not matched to a gene; V was cut back by 6 bases and J by 1 base. Here the CDR3 reads CASSAAVGGIQETQYF. For the CDR3, the DNA is TGCGCCAGCAGCGCCGCCGTGGGGGGGATCCAAGAGACCCAGTACTTC.

The gene calls are TRBV4-2 and TRBJ1-1; a weak D match, TRBD1 (5 bases). CDR1 is LGHNA and CDR2 is YNFKEQ in the germline V gene. The germline V and J ends were trimmed by 0 bases and 4 bases, with 15 bases remaining between them. The CDR3 totals 16 residues. This chain's CDR3 is CASSQDLGHSSTEAFF. The DNA for the CDR3 is TGTGCCAGCAGCCAAGATTTGGGGCACTCGAGCACTGAAGCTTTCTTT.

The chain employs TRBV5-6 and TRBJ2-7, with 7 bases identical to TRBD1. The CDR3 extends over 19 amino acids. CDR1 SGHDT and CDR2 YYEEEE come from the germline V gene. V was clipped by 0 bases and J by 0 bases; unmatched bases: 15. As DNA, the CDR3 is TGTGCCAGCAGCTTGGAGAGAAGAACCGGGACAGACAGCTCCTACGAGCAGTACTTC. Protein sequence: CASSLERRTGTDSSYEQYF.

The chain employs TRBV6-6 and TRBJ2-7; weak D call: TRBD2 (6 bases). Germline V lookup: CDR1 MNHNY, CDR2 SVGAGI (reference sequence). The CDR3 has 14 residues. V lost 4 bases and J lost 0, with 10 bases in between. The CDR3 DNA sequence: TGTGCCAGCAGTTCGGGACTTAGCTCCTACGAGCAGTACTTC. Translation gives CASSSGLSSYEQYF.

The chain recombines TRBV25-1 with TRBJ1-6; the D is unclear. Germline assignment: CDR1 MGHDK and CDR2 SYGVNS. Deletions cut 6 bases from V and 7 bases from J, with 13 bases between. The CDR3 totals 14 residues. The CDR3, as DNA: TGTGCCAGCAGCCTTGGAGGGTTCAATTCACCCCTCCACTTT. It encodes CASSLGGFNSPLHF. Based on the CDR3 plus reference TRBV25-1 and TRBJ1-6, the full variable domain is EADIYQTPRYLVIGTGKKITLECSQTMGHDKMYWYQQDPGMELHLIHYSYGVNSTEKGDLSSESTVSRIRTEHFPLTLESARPSHTSQYLCASSLGGFNSPLHFGNGTRLTVT.

V gene TRBV5-1 combines with J gene TRBJ2-1, with a possible D match to TRBD2 (6 bases). CDR1 is SGHRS and CDR2 is YFSETQ in the germline V gene. There are 15 residues in the CDR3. With 1 base removed from V and 1 base from J, the gap between germline ends came to 9 bases. CDR3 amino acids: CASSLLLASYNEQFF. The DNA for the CDR3 is TGCGCCAGCAGCTTGCTCCTAGCGTCCTACAATGAGCAGTTCTTC.

The V and J genes are TRBV5-1 and TRBJ2-6, with D maybe TRBD2 (6 bases). The V and J ends lost 4 bases and 0 bases respectively, with 14 bases between them. In germline, CDR1 is SGHRS, CDR2 YFSETQ. The CDR3 is 17 amino acids. The chain's CDR3 is CASSRRDPGSGANVLTF. The CDR3 nucleotides are TGCGCCAGCAGCCGGCGGGACCCCGGCTCTGGGGCCAACGTCCTGACTTTC.

The V gene is TRBV10-3, the J gene TRBJ1-2; 9 bases are a match to TRBD1. The V gene's germline CDR1 is ENHRY and CDR2 SYGVKD. The CDR3 spans 15 residues. V shed 4 bases and J 2 bases; nucleotides not matched to a gene: 5. The CDR3 nucleotides read TGTGCCATCAGTGCCCGGGACAGGGACAACTATGGCTACACCTTC. Its translation is CAISARDRDNYGYTF.

V usage is TRBV4-1 and J usage is TRBJ1-5; 9 bases line up with TRBD1. CDR1 MGHRA and CDR2 YSYEKL come from the germline V gene. The CDR3 has 19 residues. V shed 0 bases and J 0 bases; nucleotides not matched to a gene: 9. As DNA, the CDR3 is TGCGCCAGCAGCCAAGATCCAGGGGACAGGGCAGATAGCAATCAGCCCCAGCATTTT. Translated, it gives CASSQDPGDRADSNQPQHF.

The chain employs TRBV5-4 and TRBJ1-1; D might be TRBD1 (5 bases). Germline lookup yields CDR1 SGHNT and CDR2 YYREEE (reference sequence). The CDR3 has 15 amino acids. V lost 3 bases, J lost 3 bases, and 15 bases lay in between. The CDR3 is CASSSGDEGYTEAFF. CDR3 coding DNA: TGTGCCAGCAGCTCGGGGGATGAGGGGTACACTGAAGCTTTCTTT.

This chain joins TRBV15 and TRBJ2-1; a possible D gene is TRBD1 (7 bases). V lost 1 base and J lost 6, with 16 bases in between. This CDR3 contains 16 residues. Germline V CDR1 and CDR2: LNHNV, YYDKDF (reference sequence). This chain's CDR3 is CATSRGRQGGVNEQFF. The CDR3 nucleotides are TGTGCCACCAGCAGAGGGAGACAGGGAGGTGTCAATGAGCAGTTCTTC.

The chain is built from TRBV5-1 and TRBJ2-5; TRBD1 might be the D (6 bases). The V end was cut by 3 bases, the J end by 4 bases, with 13 bases between. CDR3 size: 14 residues. CDR1 and CDR2 (germline): SGHRS, YFSETQ. CDR3 in DNA: TGCGCCAGCAGCTACGAGGCAGGGGTAGAGACCCAGTACTTC. This codes for CASSYEAGVETQYF. The full variable domain, in which reference TRBV5-1 and TRBJ2-5 provide the parts outside the CDR3, is KAGVTQTPRYLIKTRGQQVTLSCSPISGHRSVSWYQQTPGQGLQFLFEYFSETQRNKGNFPGRFSGRQFSNSRSEMNVSTLELGDSALYLCASSYEAGVETQYFGPGTRLLVL.

The chain couples TRBV4-3 to TRBJ1-2, with 8 nucleotides matching TRBD1. V dropped 0 bases and J dropped 8; count of bases not matched to a gene: 5. CDR1 is LGHNA, CDR2 YSLEER, per germline. This CDR3 has 14 residues. CDR3 sequence: CASSQDTGGQGYTF. The CDR3 DNA reads TGCGCCAGCAGCCAAGACACAGGGGGACAAGGCTACACCTTC.

The chain joins TRBV11-2 to TRBJ2-7; 7 nucleotides align to TRBD1. Germline assignment: CDR1 SGHAT and CDR2 FQNNGV. This CDR3 region has 13 residues. J was trimmed by 3 bases and V by 6 bases; bases with no gene match: 5. CDR3 loop: CASSSGQNYEQYF. The CDR3 DNA follows: TGTGCCAGCAGTTCGGGACAGAACTACGAGCAGTACTTC.

The V gene is TRBV9, the J gene TRBJ2-7; D call uncertain. Germline V gives CDR1 SGDLS, CDR2 YYNGEE. V dropped 3 bases and J dropped 0 bases, with 13 bases sitting between them. The CDR3 consists of 15 residues. The CDR3 sequence: CASSARAWPSYEQYF. CDR3 bases: TGTGCCAGCAGCGCAAGAGCGTGGCCCTCCTACGAGCAGTACTTC.

This clone showed up just a few times. The chain carries TRBV11-2 and TRBJ1-1, with a weak D call TRBD1 (5 bases). The CDR3 totals 14 residues. Germline lookup yields CDR1 SGHAT and CDR2 FQNNGV. With 5 bases removed from V and 1 base from J, the gap between germline ends came to 11 bases. CDR3 coding DNA: TGTGCCAGCAGCCGAACCACAGGGAACACTGAAGCTTTCTTT. This encodes CASSRTTGNTEAFF.

The rearrangement links TRBV7-2 to TRBJ1-2; TRBD1 might be the D (5 bases). Per germline, CDR1 SGHTA and CDR2 FQGNSA. The CDR3 totals 16 residues. V was pared by 0 bases and J by 5 bases, with 16 bases between. Written as DNA, the CDR3 is TGTGCCAGCAGCTTAGCGCCTCAGGGTTTTATTTATGGCTACACCTTC. Protein product: CASSLAPQGFIYGYTF.

The J gene is TRBJ1-6, the V gene TRBV28, with D hard to call. The CDR3 runs to 14 residues. Germline assignment: CDR1 MDHEN and CDR2 SYDVKM. V was cut by 5 bases and J by 9 bases, with 14 bases left in between. CDR3 nucleotides: TGTGCCAGCAGTCAGACCCAAGAGGTTTCACCCCTCCACTTT. It is translated as CASSQTQEVSPLHF.

CDR3 sequence: CASIRTGSYNEQFF. The DNA of the CDR3 is TGTGCCAGCATCCGGACAGGCTCCTACAATGAGCAGTTCTTC. The V and J genes are TRBV7-2 and TRBJ2-1, with 7 nucleotides matching TRBD1. The CDR3 is 14 amino acids. The ends lost 7 bases at V and 0 bases at J; junction bases unmatched: 3. The germline CDR1 and CDR2 sequences are SGHTA and FQGNSA.